The 9 T cell receptor beta chains in this list originate from one sample, sequenced in a study of response to subunit inactivated influenza vaccine. MiXCR, run by TCRdb on the RT-PCR reads, gives a single entry per CDR3 protein. The sample has around 580,000 distinct CDR3 sequences, around 15% seen once. The material was PBMCs from blood, obtained about 11 days after vaccination. Receptor source: a man over 45 who received an inactivated influenza vaccine.

There are a few counts of this clonotype. This rearrangement joins TRBV12-5 to TRBJ2-7; 7 bases are a match to TRBD1. V gave up 9 bases and J gave up 2 bases; unmatched junction bases: 13. CDR1 LGHNT and CDR2 FRNRAP come from the germline V gene. This CDR3 contains 15 residues. The CDR3 loop is CASPAPRDSPYEQYF. The DNA of the CDR3 is TGTGCTAGCCCTGCCCCCCGGGACAGCCCCTACGAGCAGTACTTC.

The rearrangement links TRBV5-1 to TRBJ1-1; possible D gene TRBD1, 5 bases. Trimming removed 6 bases at V and 1 base at J, with 13 bases between. Germline V gene data show CDR1 as SGHRS and CDR2 as YFSETQ. The CDR3 runs to 14 residues. In DNA form, the CDR3 reads TGCGCCAGCACCCGATCGGGGGGGAACACTGAAGCTTTCTTT. It yields the protein CASTRSGGNTEAFF.

This clonotype has a handful of counts. This chain links TRBV5-1 with TRBJ2-1; possibly TRBD2 for D (5 bases). This CDR3 contains 17 residues. The germline V gene has CDR1 SGHRS and CDR2 YFSETQ. V was trimmed by 3 bases and J by 4 bases, leaving 20 bases between them. Here the CDR3 DNA reads TGCGCCAGCAGCTGGACTTCCGCAACCCTTGATTACAATGAGCAGTTCTTC. Its protein product is CASSWTSATLDYNEQFF.

In this sample, this clonotype turned up a few times. The V call is TRBV27, the J call TRBJ1-1, with D hard to call. The CDR3 loop spans 11 amino acids. The germline V gene encodes CDR1 MNHEY and CDR2 SMNVEV (reference sequence). V lost 5 bases, J lost 6 bases, and 7 bases lay in between. The CDR3 protein is CASSGRAEAFF. CDR3 nucleotides: TGTGCCAGCAGTGGAAGGGCTGAAGCTTTCTTT.

This clonotype came up a few times. The chain combines TRBV20-1 with TRBJ2-3; no reliable D call. Germline V lookup: CDR1 DFQATT, CDR2 SNEGSKA (reference sequence). CDR3 size: 13 residues. The ends were cut back, 0 bases at V and 2 bases at J, with 6 bases in the middle. DNA of the CDR3: TGCAGTGCTAGAGACTTCATCACAGATACGCAGTATTTT. Its protein is CSARDFITDTQYF.

The rearrangement links TRBV27 to TRBJ2-2; TRBD2 matches at 12 bases. After removal of 4 bases from V and 7 bases from J, the junction contained 4 bases not matched to a gene. The CDR3 has 15 residues. The germline V gene encodes CDR1 MNHEY and CDR2 SMNVEV (reference sequence). This chain's CDR3 is CASSSSGRVSGELFF. CDR3 nucleotides: TGTGCCAGCAGTTCTAGCGGGAGGGTCAGCGGGGAGCTGTTTTTT.

This clonotype turned up a few times. The chain combines TRBV10-3 with TRBJ2-1; a possible D gene is TRBD2 (5 bases). The CDR3 totals 15 residues. V was pared by 6 bases and J by 0 bases, with 12 bases between. Germline assignment: CDR1 ENHRY and CDR2 SYGVKD. CDR3 region: CAIRKTTGSYNEQFF. The CDR3 nucleotides read TGTGCCATCAGAAAGACTACGGGCTCCTACAATGAGCAGTTCTTC.

The gene calls are TRBV7-2 and TRBJ1-2; TRBD1 aligns across 11 bases. The CDR3 length is 14 residues. From germline, CDR1 is SGHTA and CDR2 FQGNSA. V was clipped by 6 bases and J by 7 bases; unmatched bases: 7. CDR3: CASSFRDRGTGYTF. CDR3 nucleotide sequence: TGTGCCAGCAGTTTCCGGGACAGGGGGACTGGCTACACCTTC.

This chain joins TRBV4-2 and TRBJ1-6; TRBD1 might be the D (5 bases). Trimming removed 2 bases at V and 7 bases at J, with 12 bases between. Germline V gene lookup returns CDR1 LGHNA and CDR2 YNFKEQ. The CDR3 is 15 amino acids. CDR3 nucleotide sequence: TGTGCCAGCAGCCAACAGGGATTTCTCAATTCACCCCTCCACTTT. Amino acids: CASSQQGFLNSPLHF.